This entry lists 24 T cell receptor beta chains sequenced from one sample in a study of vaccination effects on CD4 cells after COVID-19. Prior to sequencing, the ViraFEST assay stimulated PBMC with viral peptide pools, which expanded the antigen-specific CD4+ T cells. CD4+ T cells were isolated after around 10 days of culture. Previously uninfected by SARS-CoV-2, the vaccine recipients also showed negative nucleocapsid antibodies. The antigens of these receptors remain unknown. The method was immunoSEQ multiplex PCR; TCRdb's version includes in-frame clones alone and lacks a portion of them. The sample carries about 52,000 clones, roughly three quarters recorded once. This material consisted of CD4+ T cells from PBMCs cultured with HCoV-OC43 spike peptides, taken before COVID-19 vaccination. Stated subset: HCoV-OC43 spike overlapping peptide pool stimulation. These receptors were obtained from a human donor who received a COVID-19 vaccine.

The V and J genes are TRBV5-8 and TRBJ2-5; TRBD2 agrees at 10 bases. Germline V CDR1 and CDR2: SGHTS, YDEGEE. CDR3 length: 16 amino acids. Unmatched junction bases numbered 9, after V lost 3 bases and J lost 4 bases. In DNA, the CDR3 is TGTGCCAGCAGCTCGGGACTAGCGTCACGAGGAGAGACCCAGTACTTC. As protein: CASSSGLASRGETQYF.

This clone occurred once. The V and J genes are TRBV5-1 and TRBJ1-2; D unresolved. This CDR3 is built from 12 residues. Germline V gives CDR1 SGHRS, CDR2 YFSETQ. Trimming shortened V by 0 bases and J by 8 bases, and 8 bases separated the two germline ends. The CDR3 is CASSLAGEGYTF. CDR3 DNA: TGCGCCAGCAGCTTGGCCGGCGAGGGCTACACCTTC.

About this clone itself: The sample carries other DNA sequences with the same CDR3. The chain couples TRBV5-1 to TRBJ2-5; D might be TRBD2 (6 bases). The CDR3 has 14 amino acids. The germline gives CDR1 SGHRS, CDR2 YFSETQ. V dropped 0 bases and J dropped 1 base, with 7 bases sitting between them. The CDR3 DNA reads TGCGCCAGCAGCTTGGTGGGGGGCCAAGAGACCCAGTACTTC. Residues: CASSLVGGQETQYF.

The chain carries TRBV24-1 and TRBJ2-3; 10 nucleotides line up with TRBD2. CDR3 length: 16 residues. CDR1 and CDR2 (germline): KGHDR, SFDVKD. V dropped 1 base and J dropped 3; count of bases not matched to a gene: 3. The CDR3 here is CATSDLSSGGTDTQYF. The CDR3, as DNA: TGTGCCACCAGTGATTTAAGTAGCGGGGGGACAGATACGCAGTATTTT.

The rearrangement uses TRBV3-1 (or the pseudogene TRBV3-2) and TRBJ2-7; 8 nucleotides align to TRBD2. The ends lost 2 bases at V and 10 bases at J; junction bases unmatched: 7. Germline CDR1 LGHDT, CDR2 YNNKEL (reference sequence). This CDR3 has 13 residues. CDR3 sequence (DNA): TGTGCCAGCAGCCAACTCGGGGGGGCAGGACAGTACGTC. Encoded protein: CASSQLGGAGQYV.

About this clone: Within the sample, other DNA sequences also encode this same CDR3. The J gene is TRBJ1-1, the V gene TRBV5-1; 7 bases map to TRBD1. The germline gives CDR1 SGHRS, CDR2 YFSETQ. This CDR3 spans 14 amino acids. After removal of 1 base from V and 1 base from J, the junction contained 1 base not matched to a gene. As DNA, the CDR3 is TGCGCCAGCAGCTTGTCAGGGGGGAACACTGAAGCTTTCTTT. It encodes CASSLSGGNTEAFF.

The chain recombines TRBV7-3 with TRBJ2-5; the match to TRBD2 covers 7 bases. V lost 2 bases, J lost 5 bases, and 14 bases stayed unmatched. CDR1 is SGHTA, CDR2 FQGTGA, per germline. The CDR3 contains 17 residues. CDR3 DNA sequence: TGTGCCAGCAGCTTAGGGGCAGCGGGGTTGTTTCGTGAGACCCAGTACTTC. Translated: CASSLGAAGLFRETQYF.

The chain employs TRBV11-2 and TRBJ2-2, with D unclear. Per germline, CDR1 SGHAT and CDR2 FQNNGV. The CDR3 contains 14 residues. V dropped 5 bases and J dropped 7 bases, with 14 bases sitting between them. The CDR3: CASSPVVWGGELFF. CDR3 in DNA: TGTGCCAGCAGCCCCGTTGTCTGGGGCGGGGAGCTGTTTTTT.

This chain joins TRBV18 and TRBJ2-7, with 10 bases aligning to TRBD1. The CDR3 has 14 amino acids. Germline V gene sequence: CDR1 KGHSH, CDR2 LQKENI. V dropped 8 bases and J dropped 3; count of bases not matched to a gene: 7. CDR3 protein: CASATGTGDYEQYV. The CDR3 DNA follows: TGTGCCAGCGCGACCGGGACAGGGGACTACGAGCAGTACGTC.

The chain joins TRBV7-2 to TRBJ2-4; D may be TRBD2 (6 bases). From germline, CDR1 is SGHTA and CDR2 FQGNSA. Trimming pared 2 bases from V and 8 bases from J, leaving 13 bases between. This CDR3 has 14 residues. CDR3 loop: CASSLTSGEDIQYF. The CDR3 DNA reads TGTGCCAGCAGCTTAACCTCGGGGGAGGACATTCAGTACTTC. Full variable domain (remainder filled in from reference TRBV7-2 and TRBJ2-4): GAGVSQSPSNKVTEKGKDVELRCDPISGHTALYWYRQSLGQGLEFLIYFQGNSAPDKSGLPSDRFSAERTGGSVSTLTIQRTQQEDSAVYLCASSLTSGEDIQYFGAGTRLSVL.

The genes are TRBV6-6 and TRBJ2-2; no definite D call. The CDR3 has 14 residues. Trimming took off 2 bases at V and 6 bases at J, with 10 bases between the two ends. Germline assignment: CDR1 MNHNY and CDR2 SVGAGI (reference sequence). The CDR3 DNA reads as TGTGCCAGCAGTTACGCCCTGGGGTCCGGGGAGCTGTTTTTT. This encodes CASSYALGSGELFF.

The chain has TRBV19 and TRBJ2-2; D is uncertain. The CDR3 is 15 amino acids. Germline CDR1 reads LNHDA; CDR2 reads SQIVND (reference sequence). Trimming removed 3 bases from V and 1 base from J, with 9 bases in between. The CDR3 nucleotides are TGTGCCAGTAGTATTATCACCTTGAACACCGGGGAGCTGTTTTTT. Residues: CASSIITLNTGELFF. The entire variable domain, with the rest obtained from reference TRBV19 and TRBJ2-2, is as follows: DGGITQSPKYLFRKEGQNVTLSCEQNLNHDAMYWYRQDPGQGLRLIYYSQIVNDFQKGDIAEGYSVSREKKESFPLTVTSAQKNPTAFYLCASSIITLNTGELFFGEGSRLTVL.

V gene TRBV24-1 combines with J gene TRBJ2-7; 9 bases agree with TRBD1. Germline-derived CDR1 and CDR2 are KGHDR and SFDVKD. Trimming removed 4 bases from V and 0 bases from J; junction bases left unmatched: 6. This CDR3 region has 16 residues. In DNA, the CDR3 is TGTGCCACCAGTGACATAGACAGGGGGAGCTCCTACGAGCAGTACGTC. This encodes CATSDIDRGSSYEQYV.

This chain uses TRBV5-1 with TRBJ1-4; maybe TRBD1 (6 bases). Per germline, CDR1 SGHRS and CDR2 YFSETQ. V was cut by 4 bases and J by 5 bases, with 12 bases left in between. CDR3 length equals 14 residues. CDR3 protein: CASSGGAPNEKLFF. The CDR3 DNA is TGCGCCAGCAGCGGGGGGGCCCCCAATGAAAAACTGTTTTTT.

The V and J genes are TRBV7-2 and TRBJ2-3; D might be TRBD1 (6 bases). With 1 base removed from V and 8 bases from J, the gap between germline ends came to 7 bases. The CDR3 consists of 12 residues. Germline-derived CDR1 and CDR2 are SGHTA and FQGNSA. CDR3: CASSLEGGTQYF. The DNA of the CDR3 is TGTGCCAGCAGCTTAGAAGGGGGTACGCAGTATTTT.

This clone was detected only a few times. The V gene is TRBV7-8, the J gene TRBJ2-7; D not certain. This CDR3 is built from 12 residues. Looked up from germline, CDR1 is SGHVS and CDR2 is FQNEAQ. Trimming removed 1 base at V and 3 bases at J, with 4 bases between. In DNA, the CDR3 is TGTGCCAGCAGCTTAGTAGGCTACGAGCAGTACGTC. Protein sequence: CASSLVGYEQYV.

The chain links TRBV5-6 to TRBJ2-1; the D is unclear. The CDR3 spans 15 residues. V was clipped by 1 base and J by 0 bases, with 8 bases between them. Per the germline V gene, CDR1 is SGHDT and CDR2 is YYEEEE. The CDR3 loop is CASSLRESSYNEQFF. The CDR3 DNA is TGTGCCAGCAGCTTGCGAGAGAGCTCCTACAATGAGCAGTTCTTC.

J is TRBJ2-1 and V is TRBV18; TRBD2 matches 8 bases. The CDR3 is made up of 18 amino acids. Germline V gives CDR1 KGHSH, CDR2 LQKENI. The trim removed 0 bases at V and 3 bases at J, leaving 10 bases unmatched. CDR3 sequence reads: CASSPPGASGSIYNEQFF. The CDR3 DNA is TGTGCCAGCTCACCACCAGGGGCTAGCGGGTCTATCTACAATGAGCAGTTCTTC.

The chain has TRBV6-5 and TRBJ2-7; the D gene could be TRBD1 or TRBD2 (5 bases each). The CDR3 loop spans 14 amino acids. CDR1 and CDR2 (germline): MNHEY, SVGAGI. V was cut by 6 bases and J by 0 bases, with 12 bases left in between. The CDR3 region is CASRRGQSSYEQYV. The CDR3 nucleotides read TGTGCCAGCAGGAGGGGCCAGAGCTCCTACGAGCAGTACGTC.

CDR3 DNA: TGCGCCAGCAGCCAATTAAACAAGGTCAGCTCCTACGAGCAGTACGTC. Protein product: CASSQLNKVSSYEQYV. This chain connects TRBV4-1 to TRBJ2-7; no definite D call. V shed 2 bases and J shed 0 bases, with 14 bases lying between them. The germline V gene encodes CDR1 MGHRA and CDR2 YSYEKL. The CDR3 length is 16 residues.

The CDR3, as DNA: TGTGCCAGCAGCCCCTTTGCCGGGGGGGCTGGCGGGGAGCTGTTTTTT. Translation gives CASSPFAGGAGGELFF. The chain carries TRBV7-2 and TRBJ2-2, with TRBD2 matching over 8 bases. This CDR3 is 16 amino acids long. V shed 5 bases, J shed 7 bases, and the junction held 12 bases outside the gene matches. The V gene's germline CDR1 is SGHTA and CDR2 FQGNSA.

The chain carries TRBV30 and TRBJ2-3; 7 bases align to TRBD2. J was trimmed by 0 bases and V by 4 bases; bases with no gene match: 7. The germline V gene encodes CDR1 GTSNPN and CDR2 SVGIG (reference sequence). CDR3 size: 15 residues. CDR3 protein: CAWKAGAASTDTQYF. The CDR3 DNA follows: TGTGCCTGGAAGGCGGGAGCGGCTAGCACAGATACGCAGTATTTT.

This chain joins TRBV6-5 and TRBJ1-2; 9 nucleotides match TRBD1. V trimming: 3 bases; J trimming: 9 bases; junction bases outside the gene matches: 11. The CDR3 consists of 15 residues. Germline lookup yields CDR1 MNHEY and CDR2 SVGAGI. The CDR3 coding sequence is TGTGCCAGCAGTTATCAAAGGACAGGGGCAAGGAGCTACACCTTC. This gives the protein CASSYQRTGARSYTF.

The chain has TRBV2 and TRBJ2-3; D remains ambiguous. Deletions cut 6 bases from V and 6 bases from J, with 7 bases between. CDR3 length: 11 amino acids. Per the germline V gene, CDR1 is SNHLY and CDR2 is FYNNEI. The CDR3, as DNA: TGTGCCAGCAGCTTAGTGGATACGCAGTATTTT. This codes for CASSLVDTQYF.